This note documents a single TCR beta chain sequence. This clonotype was seen a single time. Its recognized antigen is unknown. Base qualities are not at hand, and no much larger clone is one base apart. A single read constitutes weak evidence. These data belong to a study of tumor and adjacent non-tumor tissue in lung cancer (dated by TCRdb to the late 2010s). With regard to the full study: Patients with adenocarcinoma (12), squamous cell carcinoma (2) and small cell lung cancer (1) were included in the cohort. Sequencing produced about 130 million productive TCRbeta reads in total, an average of about 4.2 million reads per sample. More than 25 paired specimens, one tumor and one normal lung sample per patient, were profiled by TCRbeta CDR3 sequencing. Ages among the approximately 15 patients ranged from about 30 to 85 years, there were approximately ten men and 5 women, and disease was at TNM stage I to III. The study compared bulk TCRbeta repertoires from lung tumor tissue and matched distant non-tumor lung tissue of roughly 15 lung cancer patients. Study-level results and caveats: Younger patients had significantly higher TCR diversity, and higher tumor TCR diversity was associated with shorter overall and disease-free survival. With only about 16 patients in the cohort, the authors noted that larger samples and more detailed clinical data are needed. Peripheral blood was not sequenced, so blood TCRbeta repertoires in these lung cancer patients were not examined. The top 100 clones made up a significantly larger cumulative share of the repertoire in normal lung than in tumor tissue. Neither the sequencing platform nor unique molecular identifiers are named or mentioned anywhere in the methods. Tumor tissue showed significantly greater TCR diversity (inverse Simpson) than normal lung tissue (roughly 430 vs 170, P = 0.0075, Mann-Whitney U test).

Library method: multiplex PCR. TCRdb lists the instrument as Illumina HiSeq 2500. TCRbeta libraries were constructed through three rounds of nested PCR with primers (Table S4) according to protocols adapted from ARM-PCR. Before sequencing, PCR products of 200-500 bp were excised from the gel and purified with the QIAquick gel extraction kit. The authors' pipeline ran thus. Trimmomatic was used to clean the reads, FLASH was used to merge the reads into complete CDR3 sequences, and MiTCR was used to assign the reads to V(D)J germline segments. VDJtools was used to compute clonal diversity as the inverse Simpson's index. A read counted as productive if the sequence was in-frame and lacked a premature stop codon. In-frame beta chains were kept once TCRdb had trimmed the public reads at Q25 with fastp and called clones with MiXCR. A single entry per CDR3 protein holds the most common genes and DNA from its merged rows. Clone size and V and J calls follow TCRdb, not the original study. The sample table records around 99,000 distinct CDR3 sequences; about 64% of these occur just once. Together, the top ten hold about 20% of the sample.

CDR1 WNHNN and CDR2 SYGVQD were looked up in the germline V gene (reference sequence). Trimming at the junction amounts to 6 bases on V and 6 bases on J, and the germline ends lie 24 bases apart. CDR3 length: 16 amino acids, cysteine to phenylalanine. Just the 48-base CDR3 DNA is kept, in frame starting at base 1. RNA was extracted from bulk unsorted tissue and checked for quality with a NanoDrop ND-1000 and an Agilent 2100. Normal lung samples were distant non-tumor tissue taken more than 3 cm from the tumor edge. The donors were newly diagnosed lung cancer patients admitted for thoracic surgery in China from August to November 2014 who had not received prior chemotherapy. Patients with previous radiotherapy or chemotherapy, or with another concurrent cancer, were excluded from the study. Surgical tissue pieces of about 1-2 cm3 were preserved in RNAlater solution and stored at -80 °C until use.

The chain employs TRBV10-1 and TRBJ2-7, with the D gene tentatively TRBD1 or TRBD2, based on 6 matching bases in each. This sequence originates from a man aged 55-75 years with non-small cell lung cancer. The sample taken for sequencing was distant non-tumor lung tissue. At the DNA level, the sequence is TGCGCCAGCAGAAAGTCCTCGTGGGGGGCACCTTTCGAGCAGTACTTC. Its protein reads: CASRKSSWGAPFEQYF.